The present T cell receptor beta chain was sequenced within a study of blood T cell repertoires in COVID-19. Study-wide context: COVID-19 samples collected from the United States, Italy and Spain covered acute and convalescent phases. PBMCs, B-cell-depleted T cells, or T cells provided the cDNA or gDNA that made up the material.

In the original processing: Using reference gene primer amplification, nucleated cell counts were estimated. The method was immunoSEQ multiplex PCR; TCRdb's version includes in-frame clones alone and lacks a portion of them. V, J and clone size derive from that table, while D and trimming were established from the DNA sequence. The sample consists of 120,000 or so clones, 85% to 90% of them appearing once. The sequencing sample was made of peripheral blood. The sequence was obtained from a woman aged 80 or over with acute or convalescent COVID-19.

CDR3 amino acids: CASRGTGQETQYF. In nucleotides, the CDR3 is TGTGCCAGCAGAGGGACAGGACAAGAGACCCAGTACTTC. This chain joins TRBV2 and TRBJ2-5, with TRBD1 matching 8 bases. This CDR3 comprises 13 residues. Germline CDR1 SNHLY, CDR2 FYNNEI. Trimming took 6 bases from V and 2 from J; bases not matched to a gene: 2.